This T cell receptor beta chain was observed in a study of blood T cell repertoires in COVID-19 (dated by TCRdb to 2020 to 2022). Regarding the study in general: Samples from collaborators originated in the United States, Italy and Spain and spanned both the acute and convalescent phases of COVID-19. The material from the prospective study consisted of cDNA or gDNA derived from T cells, B-cell-depleted T cells, or PBMCs. Subjects who had been exposed to COVID-19, were actively infected with it, or had recovered from it provided the deeply sampled blood TCRbeta repertoires that made up the dataset. The repertoires were released in a freely available public database intended as a resource for research on the immune response to SARS-CoV-2. The samples were drawn from the first 160 participants of the ongoing ImmuneRACE study and from under 1,500 subjects provided by 6 global collaborators. Sample metadata almost always included a de-identified subject ID, COVID-19 status, age in years and sex. Where HLA class I and class II types were available, the types were taken from metadata supplied by the sample provider, not from assay-based typing.

There are a few counts of this clone. Its antigen remains undetermined. Base-call qualities are not available, and no considerably larger clone is one nucleotide away. The research as a whole found: The amount of clinical and demographic metadata varied by source and participant and was provided uncurated.

TCRbeta CDR3 regions were amplified from genomic DNA by means of the immunoSEQ Assay, a bias-controlled multiplex PCR. The authors' pipeline ran thus. Nucleated cell counts per sample were estimated from amplification of reference gene primers within the assay. To quantify the absolute abundance of each unique TCRbeta CDR3 rearrangement, sequence reads were collapsed and filtered. For each sample, productive Simpson clonality was calculated as the square root of Simpson's diversity index over productive rearrangements. TCRdb took over this immuneACCESS table, retaining in-frame rearrangements with V and J assigned. Such tables are incomplete; in checked studies, under half of the missing clones stem from an unresolved V gene, and the remainder is unexplained. V and J calls and clone size are given by that table; D and trimming were obtained from the DNA. The table for this sample lists some 50,000 clones; 65% to 85% of them were counted only once. The biggest ten clones account for 7% to 10% of the sample.

The CDR3, from cysteine to phenylalanine, totals 12 residues. Only the CDR3 portion is preserved as DNA: 36 bases, with reading frame beginning at the first base. V sheds 3 bases and J sheds 11 bases, leaving 13 bases between their ends. Based on the germline V gene, the CDR1 and CDR2 sequences are MDHEN and SYDVKM. The collaborating institutions used their own protocols to collect whole blood in K2EDTA tubes. For TCRbeta analysis, collaborators shipped samples in one of three forms: frozen whole blood, isolated PBMCs, or DNA extracted from either of those sample types. The rearrangement joined TRBV28 to TRBJ1-1; the D gene cannot be resolved reliably. The sample taken for sequencing was peripheral blood. This TCR was recovered from a man older than 75 in a cohort sampled during active COVID-19. Here the CDR3 is given as CASSLWSGLAFF. The sequenced DNA is TGTGCCAGCAGTTTGTGGAGCGGTCTGGCTTTCTTT.